The rows below give T cell receptor beta chains drawn from one sample of a study of T-cell reconstitution after alpha-beta-depleted transplantation in children. TCRdb redid the calling of the PCR reads with MiXCR, one entry per CDR3 protein. This sample has 110,000 or so distinct CDR3 sequences, with approximately 6.6% found just once. The sequencing here drew on PBMCs, mostly from graft donor cells, taken 360 days after TCRalphabeta/CD19-depleted stem cell transplant. The receptor source for this set is a male patient aged 2 to 10 who had a stem cell transplant for acute lymphoblastic leukemia, so the T cells may come from the graft donor. Both conserved end residues are part of each CDR3. A D gene is named only where the DNA matches it firmly. Where a row states a size, it is once, few, many or the class of an expanded clone; other rows omit it.

CDR3 | DNA | D | J | size | V
CSLQSSDYYNEQFF | TGCAGTCTCCAGAGTAGCGACTACTACAATGAGCAGTTCTTC | NA | TRBJ2-1 | many | TRBV29-1
CASSSTGVQYF | TGTGCCAGCAGCTCGACAGGGGTGCAGTACTTC | TRBD1 | TRBJ2-7 | few | TRBV7-9
CASIGAGSSYEQYF | TGTGCCAGCATTGGGGCAGGGAGCTCCTACGAGCAGTACTTC | NA | TRBJ2-7 | few | TRBV6-2/TRBV6-3
CASSLHTEAFF | TGTGCCAGCAGTTTACACACTGAAGCTTTCTTT | NA | TRBJ1-1 | many | TRBV12-3/TRBV12-4
CSGRYRVTEAFF | TGCAGCGGCCGGTACAGGGTCACTGAAGCTTTCTTT | NA | TRBJ1-1 | many | TRBV29-1
CASSFSSGGTDTQYF | TGTGCCAGCAGTTTCTCTAGCGGGGGCACAGATACGCAGTATTTT | TRBD2 | TRBJ2-3 | many | TRBV28
CSVVDRVSSSPISTDTKYF | TGCAGCGTTGTCGACAGGGTTTCATCATCCCCTATTAGCACAGATACGAAGTATTTT | TRBD1 | TRBJ2-3 | many | TRBV29-1
CASLGGTNTGELFF | TGTGCCAGCCTGGGAGGGACTAACACCGGGGAGCTGTTTTTT | TRBD2 | TRBJ2-2 | few | TRBV7-9
CSAHVGRLNTDTQYF | TGCAGTGCCCATGTGGGTCGATTGAACACAGATACGCAGTATTTT | NA | TRBJ2-3 | NA | TRBV20-1
CASSLRGPSYEQYF | TGTGCCAGCAGTTTAAGGGGGCCCTCCTACGAGCAGTACTTC | TRBD1 | TRBJ2-7 | many | TRBV12-3/TRBV12-4